What follows are 5 T cell receptor beta chains derived from one specimen sequenced in a study of cytomegalovirus exposure and HLA in healthy donors. With 60 Vbeta and 13 Jbeta primers, the PCR was carried out. Some clones are missing from TCRdb's copy, which holds only in-frame ones; the method was immunoSEQ multiplex PCR. The sample yields 100,000 to 150,000 clones, 65% to 85% seen once. Sequencing input: PBMCs. The receptors derive from a woman aged 18-35 years in good health and CMV-seronegative.

This clone was detected only a few times. This chain connects TRBV30 to TRBJ2-5; TRBD1 agrees at 9 bases. The CDR3 contains 13 residues. The ends lost 3 bases at V and 1 base at J; junction bases unmatched: 0. Germline V lookup: CDR1 GTSNPN, CDR2 SVGIG (reference sequence). The chain's CDR3 is CAWRGQGQETQYF. In nucleotides, the CDR3 is TGTGCCTGGAGGGGACAGGGCCAAGAGACCCAGTACTTC. The full variable domain, rest sourced from reference TRBV30 and TRBJ2-5, is SQTIHQWPATLVQPVGSPLSLECTVEGTSNPNLYWYRQAAGRGLQLLFYSVGIGQISSEVPQNLSASRPQDRQFILSSKKLLLSDSGFYLCAWRGQGQETQYFGPGTRLLVL.

CDR3 residues: CASKLLIDGTYEQYF. The CDR3 DNA reads as TGTGCCAGCAAGTTACTAATTGACGGAACCTACGAGCAGTACTTC. The rearrangement joins TRBV6-5 to TRBJ2-7; D not resolved. From germline, CDR1 is MNHEY and CDR2 SVGAGI. The length of the CDR3 is 15 residues. Trimming took off 7 bases at V and 2 bases at J, with 18 bases between the two ends.

This clone was seen more than once but under ten times. This chain links TRBV5-1 with TRBJ2-7; D might be TRBD2 (6 bases). This CDR3 comprises 15 residues. Trimming left V 0 bases short and J 3 bases short, with 13 bases between. CDR1 and CDR2 from the germline V gene are SGHRS and YFSETQ. The CDR3 nucleotides read TGCGCCAGCAGCTTGGCCGGGGACTTAAGCTACGAGCAGTACTTC. Translation: CASSLAGDLSYEQYF.

The chain couples TRBV5-1 to TRBJ2-1; D is perhaps TRBD2 (5 bases). Trimming removed 3 bases from V and 8 bases from J, with 24 bases in between. Germline loops: CDR1 SGHRS, CDR2 YFSETQ. The CDR3 runs 17 residues. The CDR3: CASSSTLIGGRLDEQFF. The DNA for the CDR3 is TGCGCCAGCAGCTCGACCTTAATAGGTGGGAGACTTGATGAGCAGTTCTTC.

The J gene is TRBJ1-5, the V gene TRBV6-5; D possibly corresponds to TRBD1 (6 bases). V gave up 0 bases and J gave up 10 bases, with 10 bases separating them. The CDR3 contains 13 residues. CDR1 and CDR2 from the germline V gene are MNHEY and SVGAGI. The CDR3 spells CASSYSTGRPQHF. CDR3 bases: TGTGCCAGCAGTTACTCCACAGGGCGACCCCAGCATTTT.